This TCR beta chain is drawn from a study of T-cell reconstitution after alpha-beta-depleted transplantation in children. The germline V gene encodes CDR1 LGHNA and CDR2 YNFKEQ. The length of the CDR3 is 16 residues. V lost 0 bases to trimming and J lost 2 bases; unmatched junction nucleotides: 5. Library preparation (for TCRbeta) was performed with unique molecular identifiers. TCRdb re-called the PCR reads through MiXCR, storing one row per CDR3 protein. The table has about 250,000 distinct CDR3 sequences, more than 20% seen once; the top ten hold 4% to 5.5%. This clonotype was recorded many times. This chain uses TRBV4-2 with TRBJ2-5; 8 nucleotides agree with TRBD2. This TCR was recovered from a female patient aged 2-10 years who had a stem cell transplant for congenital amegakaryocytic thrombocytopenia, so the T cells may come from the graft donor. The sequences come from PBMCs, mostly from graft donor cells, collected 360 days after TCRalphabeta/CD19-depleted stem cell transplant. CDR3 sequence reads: CASSQDGAGEQETQYF. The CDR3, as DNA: TGTGCCAGCAGCCAAGATGGAGCGGGGGAACAAGAGACCCAGTACTTC.